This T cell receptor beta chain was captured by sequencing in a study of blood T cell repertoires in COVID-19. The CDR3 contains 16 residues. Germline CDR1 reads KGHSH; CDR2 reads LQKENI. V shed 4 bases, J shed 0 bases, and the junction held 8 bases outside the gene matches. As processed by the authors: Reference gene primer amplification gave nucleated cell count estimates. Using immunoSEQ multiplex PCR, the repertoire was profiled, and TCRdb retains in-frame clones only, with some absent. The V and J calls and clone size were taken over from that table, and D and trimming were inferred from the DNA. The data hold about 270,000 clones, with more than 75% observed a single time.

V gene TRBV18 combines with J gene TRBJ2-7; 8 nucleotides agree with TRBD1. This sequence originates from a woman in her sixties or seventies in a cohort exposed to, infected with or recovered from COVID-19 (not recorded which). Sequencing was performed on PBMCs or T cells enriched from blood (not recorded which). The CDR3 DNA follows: TGTGCCAGCTCACGATCCGGGACAGGAGGCTCCTACGAGCAGTACTTC. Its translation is CASSRSGTGGSYEQYF. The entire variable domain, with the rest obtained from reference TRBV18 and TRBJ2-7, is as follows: NAGVMQNPRHLVRRRGQEARLRCSPMKGHSHVYWYRQLPEEGLKFMVYLQKENIIDESGMPKERFSAEFPKEGPSILRIQQVVRGDSAAYFCASSRSGTGGSYEQYFGPGTRLTVT.